This entry describes one T cell receptor (beta chain). Described treatment: roughly 20 received Ad26.COV2.S at low or high dose, single or two shots; 5 received placebo; per-sample allocation not given. Sampling was performed 63 days after the first vaccine or placebo injection. The vaccine delivered Wuhan-strain SARS-CoV-2 spike through an Ad26 vector. The source of the sample is a study of Ad26.COV2.S vaccination and SARS-CoV-2 variants. Across the whole study: Into the muscle, Ad26.COV2.S was dosed once or twice, 56 days apart.

The assay was immunoSEQ multiplex PCR, and TCRdb's table has in-frame clones only and misses some. The repertoire holds around 320,000 clones, with around four fifths as singletons. Germline V gene data show CDR1 as SGDLS and CDR2 as YYNGEE. The CDR3 extends over 15 amino acids. V was clipped by 4 bases and J by 2 bases; unmatched bases: 9. The sequenced sample was peripheral blood, obtained in a trial of Ad26.COV2.S vaccine versus placebo. This sequence joins TRBV9 and TRBJ2-7, with 7 bases that match TRBD2. This TCR was sampled from a person between 18 and 59 years old who received the Ad26.COV2.S COVID-19 vaccine or a placebo. The CDR3 is CASSWGEGAPYEQYF. As DNA, the CDR3 is TGTGCCAGCAGCTGGGGGGAGGGAGCCCCCTACGAGCAGTACTTC.